This paragraph covers one T cell receptor (beta chain) sequence. The sample belongs to a study of blood T cell repertoires in COVID-19. Germline V lookup: CDR1 LNHDA, CDR2 SQIVND (reference sequence). The CDR3 covers 13 residues. The V gene lost 4 bases and the J gene lost 9 bases, with 13 bases spanning the gap. Produced via immunoSEQ multiplex PCR; TCRdb's table is partial and in-frame only. Of about 290,000 clones detected, 89% appear once; the ten largest clones hold around 10%. Sequenced material: peripheral blood. The chain has TRBV19 and TRBJ2-4, with D possibly TRBD1 on 6 matching bases. The clonotype comes from a woman aged 25 to 39 with COVID-19, enrolled during active disease. The CDR3 sequence: CASSRGQGGIQYF. The CDR3 bases are TGTGCCAGTAGTAGGGGCCAAGGGGGCATTCAGTACTTC.